These T cell receptor beta chains were read from a single sample in a study of cytomegalovirus exposure and HLA in healthy donors. Sequencing was performed with immunoSEQ multiplex PCR; in TCRdb, only in-frame clones are kept and a portion is missing. The data show 35,000 to 55,000 clones, with over 85% seen just once and over 2% held by the top ten. The sequenced material came from PBMCs. Receptors were obtained from a woman between 18 and 29 years old in good health and CMV-seronegative. The CDR3 runs from the conserved cysteine through the conserved F or W. The order of the fields is clone size, D gene, J gene, V gene, CDR3 protein, CDR3 DNA. The D gene is left open where the match is weak. The listing skips clone size in some rows; elsewhere it reads once, few, many or a size class.

clone size: once; D gene: TRBD1; J gene: TRBJ1-4; V gene: TRBV28; CDR3 protein: CASSPTGGTDNEKLFF; CDR3 DNA: TGTGCCAGCAGCCCTACAGGCGGGACAGATAATGAAAAACTGTTTTTT
clone size: .; D gene: .; J gene: TRBJ2-7; V gene: TRBV27; CDR3 protein: CASSLNRDTGAYEQYF; CDR3 DNA: TGTGCCAGCAGTCTAAACCGGGACACCGGAGCGTACGAGCAGTACTTC
clone size: .; D gene: TRBD2; J gene: TRBJ2-7; V gene: TRBV11-2; CDR3 protein: CASATGLDYEQYF; CDR3 DNA: TGTGCCAGCGCAACGGGACTAGACTACGAGCAGTACTTC
clone size: once; D gene: .; J gene: TRBJ2-3; V gene: TRBV9; CDR3 protein: CASSVGWGGDSDTQYF; CDR3 DNA: TGTGCCAGCAGCGTAGGGTGGGGCGGGGACTCAGATACGCAGTATTTT
clone size: .; D gene: .; J gene: TRBJ2-2; V gene: TRBV9; CDR3 protein: CASSVEVDGELFF; CDR3 DNA: TGTGCCAGCAGCGTAGAAGTAGACGGGGAGCTGTTTTTT
clone size: .; D gene: .; J gene: TRBJ2-2; V gene: TRBV21-1; CDR3 protein: CASSRSGSVSGELFF; CDR3 DNA: TGTGCCAGCAGCAGGAGCGGGAGTGTGAGCGGGGAGCTGTTTTTT
clone size: .; D gene: .; J gene: TRBJ1-1; V gene: TRBV4-1; CDR3 protein: CASSQAFGREAFF; CDR3 DNA: TGCGCCAGCAGCCAAGCCTTCGGGAGGGAAGCTTTCTTT
clone size: .; D gene: .; J gene: TRBJ1-4; V gene: TRBV28; CDR3 protein: CASSRDTDYEKLFF; CDR3 DNA: TGTGCCAGCAGTCGGGACACAGATTATGAAAAACTGTTTTTT
clone size: .; D gene: .; J gene: TRBJ2-5; V gene: TRBV27; CDR3 protein: CASSRDSEETQYF; CDR3 DNA: TGTGCCAGCAGCCGTGACAGCGAAGAGACCCAGTACTTC
clone size: few; D gene: .; J gene: TRBJ2-2; V gene: TRBV11-3; CDR3 protein: CASKSTGELFF; CDR3 DNA: TGTGCCAGTAAATCCACCGGGGAGCTGTTTTTT
clone size: .; D gene: TRBD2; J gene: TRBJ2-7; V gene: TRBV6-1; CDR3 protein: CASSEVAVAGGLREQYF; CDR3 DNA: TGTGCCAGCAGTGAAGTGGCAGTAGCGGGAGGGCTGAGAGAGCAGTACTTC
clone size: .; D gene: TRBD2; J gene: TRBJ2-5; V gene: TRBV9; CDR3 protein: CASSVFGGGRETQYF; CDR3 DNA: TGTGCCAGCAGCGTATTCGGGGGGGGCCGGGAGACCCAGTACTTC
clone size: .; D gene: .; J gene: TRBJ1-4; V gene: TRBV27; CDR3 protein: CASKRAPVGEKLFF; CDR3 DNA: TGTGCCAGCAAGAGGGCCCCAGTCGGTGAAAAGCTGTTTTTT
clone size: .; D gene: .; J gene: TRBJ2-1; V gene: TRBV5-1; CDR3 protein: CASSAITDLNEQFF; CDR3 DNA: TGCGCCAGCAGCGCTATAACAGATTTGAATGAGCAGTTCTTC
clone size: .; D gene: TRBD1; J gene: TRBJ2-5; V gene: TRBV27; CDR3 protein: CASSLSARGGAAQYF; CDR3 DNA: TGTGCCAGCAGTTTATCTGCTAGAGGGGGCGCGGCCCAGTACTTC
clone size: .; D gene: .; J gene: TRBJ2-5; V gene: TRBV5-4; CDR3 protein: CASTLTAGAQETQYF; CDR3 DNA: TGTGCCAGCACCCTGACTGCGGGGGCCCAAGAGACCCAGTACTTC
clone size: .; D gene: TRBD2; J gene: TRBJ2-2; V gene: TRBV6-1; CDR3 protein: CASSEGLAGNANTGELFF; CDR3 DNA: TGTGCCAGCAGTGAAGGACTAGCGGGGAACGCGAACACCGGGGAGCTGTTTTTT
clone size: .; D gene: TRBD2; J gene: TRBJ2-1; V gene: TRBV28; CDR3 protein: CASSLVPREIDNEQFF; CDR3 DNA: TGTGCCAGCAGTTTAGTTCCGCGGGAGATCGACAATGAGCAGTTCTTC
clone size: .; D gene: .; J gene: TRBJ2-7; V gene: TRBV28; CDR3 protein: CASSPMYEQYF; CDR3 DNA: TGTGCCAGCAGTCCCATGTACGAGCAGTACTTC
clone size: .; D gene: .; J gene: TRBJ1-5; V gene: TRBV4-2; CDR3 protein: CASSQEMMATGNQPQHF; CDR3 DNA: TGTGCCAGCAGCCAAGAGATGATGGCGACGGGAAATCAGCCCCAGCATTTT
clone size: .; D gene: .; J gene: TRBJ1-1; V gene: TRBV28; CDR3 protein: CASSLRVEAFF; CDR3 DNA: TGTGCCAGCAGTTTAAGAGTTGAAGCTTTCTTT
clone size: .; D gene: TRBD1; J gene: TRBJ1-2; V gene: TRBV7-9; CDR3 protein: CASSLMAGQGDYTF; CDR3 DNA: TGTGCCAGCAGCTTAATGGCGGGACAGGGAGACTACACCTTC
clone size: .; D gene: .; J gene: TRBJ1-1; V gene: TRBV5-4; CDR3 protein: CASSLALRNTEAFF; CDR3 DNA: TGTGCCAGCAGCCTAGCACTCCGTAACACTGAAGCTTTCTTT
clone size: .; D gene: TRBD2; J gene: TRBJ2-3; V gene: TRBV5-6; CDR3 protein: CASSLQTSGSTDTQYF; CDR3 DNA: TGTGCCAGCAGCTTACAGACTAGCGGGAGCACAGATACGCAGTATTTT
clone size: .; D gene: .; J gene: TRBJ2-7; V gene: TRBV7-2; CDR3 protein: CASSFTGYEQYF; CDR3 DNA: TGTGCCAGCAGCTTCACAGGTTACGAGCAGTACTTC
clone size: .; D gene: .; J gene: TRBJ2-3; V gene: TRBV6-5; CDR3 protein: CASSRTGRGTDTQYF; CDR3 DNA: TGTGCCAGCAGCCGAACAGGGCGAGGCACAGATACGCAGTATTTT
clone size: .; D gene: .; J gene: TRBJ2-3; V gene: TRBV7-2; CDR3 protein: CASSLVSYTDTQYF; CDR3 DNA: TGTGCCAGCAGCTTAGTTAGCTACACAGATACGCAGTATTTT
clone size: .; D gene: TRBD2; J gene: TRBJ2-7; V gene: TRBV9; CDR3 protein: CASSVGGTSGDEQYF; CDR3 DNA: TGTGCCAGCAGCGTAGGGGGGACTAGCGGGGACGAGCAGTACTTC
clone size: .; D gene: TRBD2; J gene: TRBJ2-3; V gene: TRBV6-1; CDR3 protein: CASSPSGGLDTQYF; CDR3 DNA: TGTGCCAGCAGCCCTAGCGGGGGCCTCGATACGCAGTATTTT
clone size: .; D gene: .; J gene: TRBJ2-3; V gene: TRBV4-1; CDR3 protein: CASSRLRKGQDTQYF; CDR3 DNA: TGCGCCAGCAGCCGCCTAAGGAAGGGGCAAGATACGCAGTATTTT
clone size: .; D gene: TRBD1; J gene: TRBJ2-2; V gene: TRBV7-3; CDR3 protein: CASSLAGGDGELFF; CDR3 DNA: TGTGCCAGCAGCTTGGCAGGGGGCGACGGGGAGCTGTTTTTT
clone size: .; D gene: .; J gene: TRBJ2-5; V gene: TRBV11-2; CDR3 protein: CASSLAGKETQYF; CDR3 DNA: TGTGCCAGCAGCTTAGCGGGGAAGGAGACCCAGTACTTC
clone size: .; D gene: .; J gene: TRBJ2-7; V gene: TRBV19; CDR3 protein: CASSLRRAAAYEQYF; CDR3 DNA: TGTGCCAGTAGCCTCAGGCGGGCGGCGGCCTACGAGCAGTACTTC
clone size: .; D gene: .; J gene: TRBJ2-2; V gene: TRBV5-1; CDR3 protein: CASSLGNSRNTGELFF; CDR3 DNA: TGCGCCAGCAGCTTGGGTAACTCGCGGAACACCGGGGAGCTGTTTTTT
clone size: .; D gene: .; J gene: TRBJ1-3; V gene: TRBV11-2; CDR3 protein: CASSRSGNTIYF; CDR3 DNA: TGTGCCAGCAGTCGCTCTGGAAACACCATATATTTT
clone size: .; D gene: .; J gene: TRBJ2-7; V gene: TRBV7-6; CDR3 protein: CASSPLGLPSDEQYF; CDR3 DNA: TGTGCCAGCAGCCCCCTCGGACTGCCCTCCGACGAGCAGTACTTC
clone size: .; D gene: .; J gene: TRBJ2-7; V gene: TRBV27; CDR3 protein: CASSLSEVYEQYF; CDR3 DNA: TGTGCCAGCAGTTTATCGGAGGTTTACGAGCAGTACTTC
clone size: .; D gene: TRBD2; J gene: TRBJ2-7; V gene: TRBV11-2; CDR3 protein: CASSLEWGTSGGVSYEQYF; CDR3 DNA: TGTGCCAGCAGCTTAGAATGGGGGACTAGCGGGGGGGTGAGTTACGAGCAGTACTTC
clone size: .; D gene: .; J gene: TRBJ1-1; V gene: TRBV4-1; CDR3 protein: CASSQEGGGMNTEAFF; CDR3 DNA: TGCGCCAGCAGCCAAGAAGGCGGGGGAATGAACACTGAAGCTTTCTTT
clone size: .; D gene: TRBD1; J gene: TRBJ1-1; V gene: TRBV28; CDR3 protein: CASSLSDRVTEAFF; CDR3 DNA: TGTGCCAGCAGTTTGTCGGACAGGGTGACTGAAGCTTTCTTT
clone size: once; D gene: TRBD1; J gene: TRBJ2-1; V gene: TRBV18; CDR3 protein: CASSPEGTGDYNEQFF; CDR3 DNA: TGTGCCAGCTCCCCGGAGGGGACAGGGGACTACAATGAGCAGTTCTTC
clone size: .; D gene: .; J gene: TRBJ1-1; V gene: TRBV6-1; CDR3 protein: CASSYKGEAFF; CDR3 DNA: TGTGCCAGCAGTTACAAGGGGGAAGCTTTCTTT
clone size: .; D gene: .; J gene: TRBJ2-3; V gene: TRBV7-2; CDR3 protein: CASSRGLITDTQYF; CDR3 DNA: TGTGCCAGCAGCCGAGGGTTAATCACAGATACGCAGTATTTT
clone size: .; D gene: .; J gene: TRBJ1-2; V gene: TRBV5-4; CDR3 protein: CASSSPGGPTSNYGYTF; CDR3 DNA: TGTGCCAGCAGCTCCCCGGGAGGACCGACCTCTAACTATGGCTACACCTTC
clone size: .; D gene: .; J gene: TRBJ1-5; V gene: TRBV4-2; CDR3 protein: CASSQDWEGTQPQHF; CDR3 DNA: TGTGCCAGCAGCCAAGATTGGGAGGGGACTCAGCCCCAGCATTTT
clone size: .; D gene: .; J gene: TRBJ1-4; V gene: TRBV6-6; CDR3 protein: CASTNRAINEKLFF; CDR3 DNA: TGTGCCAGCACAAACAGGGCAATTAATGAAAAACTGTTTTTT
clone size: once; D gene: TRBD1; J gene: TRBJ1-2; V gene: TRBV5-4; CDR3 protein: CASSFTGGDGYTF; CDR3 DNA: TGTGCCAGCAGCTTCACAGGGGGGGATGGCTACACCTTC
clone size: once; D gene: .; J gene: TRBJ2-2; V gene: TRBV11-3; CDR3 protein: CASSSVGETNTGELFF; CDR3 DNA: TGTGCCAGCAGCTCGGTGGGAGAGACGAACACCGGGGAGCTGTTTTTT
clone size: .; D gene: TRBD1; J gene: TRBJ2-2; V gene: TRBV7-9; CDR3 protein: CASSHRGTGELFF; CDR3 DNA: TGTGCCAGCAGCCACAGGGGAACCGGGGAGCTGTTTTTT
clone size: .; D gene: .; J gene: TRBJ1-1; V gene: TRBV30; CDR3 protein: CAWRWRSGSRGTEAFF; CDR3 DNA: TGTGCCTGGAGATGGAGATCCGGTAGCCGGGGCACTGAAGCTTTCTTT
clone size: .; D gene: .; J gene: TRBJ2-7; V gene: TRBV11-2; CDR3 protein: CASSALNSPTYEQYF; CDR3 DNA: TGTGCCAGCAGCGCCTTAAACAGTCCCACCTACGAGCAGTACTTC
clone size: .; D gene: TRBD1; J gene: TRBJ1-4; V gene: TRBV9; CDR3 protein: CASSKNLRDSNEKLFF; CDR3 DNA: TGTGCCAGCAGCAAAAACCTCCGGGACAGTAATGAAAAACTGTTTTTT
clone size: .; D gene: TRBD1; J gene: TRBJ2-7; V gene: TRBV19; CDR3 protein: CASSQDRASYEQYF; CDR3 DNA: TGTGCCAGTAGCCAAGACAGGGCCTCCTACGAGCAGTACTTC
clone size: .; D gene: .; J gene: TRBJ2-5; V gene: TRBV9; CDR3 protein: CASSVAPGSSETQYF; CDR3 DNA: TGTGCCAGCAGCGTAGCGCCCGGGTCCTCGGAGACCCAGTACTTC
clone size: .; D gene: .; J gene: TRBJ1-2; V gene: TRBV28; CDR3 protein: CASSSDRTNYGYTF; CDR3 DNA: TGTGCCAGCAGCTCGGACAGAACTAACTATGGCTACACCTTC
clone size: .; D gene: .; J gene: TRBJ1-1; V gene: TRBV19; CDR3 protein: CASTSAVGDTEAFF; CDR3 DNA: TGTGCCAGCACATCGGCAGTGGGAGACACTGAAGCTTTCTTT
clone size: .; D gene: TRBD1; J gene: TRBJ1-4; V gene: TRBV13; CDR3 protein: CASSYGQGKDEKLFF; CDR3 DNA: TGTGCCAGCAGCTACGGACAGGGTAAAGATGAAAAACTGTTTTTT
clone size: .; D gene: TRBD2; J gene: TRBJ2-2; V gene: TRBV4-1; CDR3 protein: CASRYVWGGDTGELFF; CDR3 DNA: TGCGCCAGCAGATACGTCTGGGGAGGGGACACCGGGGAGCTGTTTTTT